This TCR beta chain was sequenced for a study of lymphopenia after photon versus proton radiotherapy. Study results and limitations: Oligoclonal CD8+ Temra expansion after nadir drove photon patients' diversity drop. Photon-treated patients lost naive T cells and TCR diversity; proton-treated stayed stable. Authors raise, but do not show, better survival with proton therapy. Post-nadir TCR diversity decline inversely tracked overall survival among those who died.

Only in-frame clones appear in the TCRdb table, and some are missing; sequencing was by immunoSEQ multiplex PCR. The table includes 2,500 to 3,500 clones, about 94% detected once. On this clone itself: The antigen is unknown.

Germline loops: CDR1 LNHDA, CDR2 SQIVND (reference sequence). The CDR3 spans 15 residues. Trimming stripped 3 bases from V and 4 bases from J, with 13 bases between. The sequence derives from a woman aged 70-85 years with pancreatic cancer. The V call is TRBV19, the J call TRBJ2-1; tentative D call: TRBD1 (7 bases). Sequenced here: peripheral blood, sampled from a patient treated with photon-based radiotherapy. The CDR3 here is CASSIAGQRYNEQFF. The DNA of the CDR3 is TGTGCCAGTAGTATCGCGGGACAGCGATACAATGAGCAGTTCTTC. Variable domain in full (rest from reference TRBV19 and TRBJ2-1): DGGITQSPKYLFRKEGQNVTLSCEQNLNHDAMYWYRQDPGQGLRLIYYSQIVNDFQKGDIAEGYSVSREKKESFPLTVTSAQKNPTAFYLCASSIAGQRYNEQFFGPGTRLTVL.